Sequencing of this TCR beta chain was carried out in a study of blood T cell repertoires in COVID-19. Enrolment of Seattle patients took place during active infection, and they were followed longitudinally. Germline assignment: CDR1 SGHTA and CDR2 FQGTGA. This CDR3 contains 14 residues. V lost 3 bases, J lost 5 bases, and 5 bases stayed unmatched. Assay: immunoSEQ multiplex PCR; the TCRdb copy retains only in-frame clones and omits some. The table lists more than 45,000 clones, about 86% of them singletons. Only a few counts were recorded for this clone. The specimen was peripheral blood. The TCR sequence derives from an older woman with COVID-19, enrolled during active disease. This chain connects TRBV7-3 to TRBJ1-2, with TRBD1 identical over 8 bases. The CDR3 region is CASSFGTGSYGYTF. The CDR3 coding sequence is TGTGCCAGCAGCTTTGGGACAGGCAGTTATGGCTACACCTTC.